Reported below is one TCR beta chain. This record comes from a study of T-cell reconstitution after alpha-beta-depleted transplantation in children. This CDR3 region has 15 residues. The junction had 9 bases not matched to a gene; V was cut back by 3 bases and J by 6 bases. Germline CDR1 and CDR2: MNHEY and SMNVEV (reference sequence). Unique molecular identifiers were incorporated during preparation of the TCRbeta library. TCRdb re-derived calls from the PCR reads in MiXCR, one entry per CDR3 protein. This table has around 370,000 distinct CDR3 sequences, 10% appearing once. This specimen was PBMCs from the stem cell graft donor, taken from the stem cell graft. The source of this sequence is a human donor who donated a stem cell graft to a child with acute lymphoblastic leukemia. The V gene is TRBV27, the J gene TRBJ2-7, with 9 positions matching TRBD1. This CDR3 is CASSLWGTGRGEQYF. In DNA, the CDR3 is TGTGCCAGCAGTTTGTGGGGGACAGGGAGGGGCGAGCAGTACTTC.